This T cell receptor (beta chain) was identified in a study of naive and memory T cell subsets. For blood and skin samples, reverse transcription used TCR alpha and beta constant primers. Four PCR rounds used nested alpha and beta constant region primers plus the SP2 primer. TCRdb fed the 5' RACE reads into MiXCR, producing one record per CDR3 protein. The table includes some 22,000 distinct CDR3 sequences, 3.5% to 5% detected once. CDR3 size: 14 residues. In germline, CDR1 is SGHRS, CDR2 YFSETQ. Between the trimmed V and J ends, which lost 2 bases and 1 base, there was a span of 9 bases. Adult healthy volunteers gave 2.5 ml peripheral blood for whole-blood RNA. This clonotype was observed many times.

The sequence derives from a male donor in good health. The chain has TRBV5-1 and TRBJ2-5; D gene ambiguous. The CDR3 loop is CASSLQTSQETQYF. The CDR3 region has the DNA TGCGCCAGCAGCTTACAAACCTCCCAAGAGACCCAGTACTTC.